This entry features one TCR beta chain sequence. What this receptor recognizes is not known. Qualities for individual bases were not recorded, and no much larger clone is one base off. This entry is derived from a study of T cells after posttransplantation cyclophosphamide listed by TCRdb under 2016. About the study as a whole: T cell repertoire reconstitution was tracked by TRB sequencing after myeloablative bone marrow transplantation in which posttransplantation cyclophosphamide was used as GVHD prophylaxis. Because TRA and TRB clonality were tightly correlated in nine or ten samples, subsequent TCR analyses were focused on TRB only. Samples from roughly 32 PTCy-treated patients, along with samples from around 16 of their related bone marrow donors, underwent antigen receptor sequencing. In 3 patients, up to about 3 additional blood samples taken between 2 and 5.2 years after transplant also underwent TRB sequencing, as did pretransplant blood from a handful of patients. Blood from every one of the approximately 37 PTCy patients who had 1-year posttransplant specimens underwent TRB sequencing. Public TRB sequences were checked against a database of over 3,500 sequences associated with responses to pathogens, tumor antigens, self-antigens and alloantigens.

The CDR1 and CDR2 encoded by the germline V gene are MDHEN and SYDVKM. The junction carries 13 bases between V and J, which are trimmed by 1 base and 7 bases respectively. Measured from the cysteine to the phenylalanine, the CDR3 is 14 residues long. The only DNA kept is the CDR3, 42 bases in frame from the first base. Broader findings and caveats from the paper: Across 45 patients, recipient CMV seropositivity and CMV reactivation were highly associated with TRB clonality; PTCy diversity was similar to CNI/methotrexate controls. Donor-recipient similarity was low at 1-2 months but increased during the first year, and donor CD8+ memory clones often dominated later blood repertoires. The TRB repertoires of T cells infiltrating skin or GI tract showed only limited overlap with the TRB repertoires of T cells in blood.

The control cohort was about a dozen patients given myeloablative marrow transplants with methotrexate plus a calcineurin inhibitor, sampled 1 year after transplant. Mononuclear cells from peripheral blood and bone marrow were separated by Ficoll-Hypaque density centrifugation and then cryopreserved. Genomic DNA was used for TRB sequencing, which was performed with the immunoSEQ assay at survey resolution or with the hsTCRB kit. The original pipeline was this. The immunoSEQ software handled initial read processing, and the LymphoSeq R package was used for repertoire analyses. Clonality was computed as 1 minus normalized Shannon entropy; Gini coefficient was also calculated for each TRB dataset. To infer phenotypes in unsorted samples, TRB sequences from sorted subsets of the recipient or donor were mapped onto unsorted samples from the same recipient. The clones in this table, taken by TCRdb from immuneACCESS, are in-frame only. Not every clone is retained; where verified, under half of the shortfall comes from an unresolved V gene, and the cause of the rest is unknown. The V and J calls and clone size are taken from that table; D and trimming were inferred from the DNA. A total of tens of thousands of clones appear in this sample, around 85% of them only once. Clones ranked in the top ten supply 2% to 2.5% of the sample.

The chain uses TRBV28 and TRBJ1-1; the D segment cannot be called with confidence. The receptor was derived from a female patient between 25 and 45 years old who received an allogeneic stem cell transplant from an unrelated donor, was CMV-positive, and had acute and chronic GVHD. Where a transplant has occurred, the graft donor may have supplied some of the T cells. The material sequenced was PBMCs, taken around 53 weeks after allogeneic stem cell transplant with calcineurin inhibitor and methotrexate. The CDR3 has the sequence CASSLFFSGGEAFF. The nucleotide sequence is given as TGTGCCAGCAGTTTATTTTTCTCGGGTGGTGAAGCTTTCTTT.